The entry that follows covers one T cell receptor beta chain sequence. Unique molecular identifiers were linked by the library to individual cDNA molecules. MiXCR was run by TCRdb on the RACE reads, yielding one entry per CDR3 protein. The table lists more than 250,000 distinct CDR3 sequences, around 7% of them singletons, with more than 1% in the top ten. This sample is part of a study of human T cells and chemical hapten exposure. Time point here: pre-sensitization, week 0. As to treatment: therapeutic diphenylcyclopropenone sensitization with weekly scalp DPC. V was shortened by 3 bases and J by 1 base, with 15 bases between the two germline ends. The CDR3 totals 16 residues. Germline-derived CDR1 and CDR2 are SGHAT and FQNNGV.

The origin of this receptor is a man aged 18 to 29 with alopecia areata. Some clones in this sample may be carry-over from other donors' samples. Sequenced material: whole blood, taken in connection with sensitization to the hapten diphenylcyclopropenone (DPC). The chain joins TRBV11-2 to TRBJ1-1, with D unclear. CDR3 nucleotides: TGTGCCAGCAGCTTCCCGGCGGGCGGACGGAACACTGAAGCTTTCTTT. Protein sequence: CASSFPAGGRNTEAFF.